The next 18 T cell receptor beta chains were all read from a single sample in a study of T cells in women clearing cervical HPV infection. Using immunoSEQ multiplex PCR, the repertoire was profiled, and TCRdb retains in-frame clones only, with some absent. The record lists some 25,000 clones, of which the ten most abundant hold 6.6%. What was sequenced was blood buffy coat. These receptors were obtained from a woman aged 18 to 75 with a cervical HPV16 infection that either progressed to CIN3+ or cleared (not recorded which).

The CDR3 here is CASSQADRSFGETQYF. The sequenced part of the CDR3 DNA is TGTGCCAGCAGCCAAGCTGACAGGTCCTTTGGAGAGACC. The chain carries TRBV3-1 (or the pseudogene TRBV3-2) and TRBJ2-5, with D perhaps TRBD1 (6 bases). The CDR3 end falls 3 residues outside the read, so it is completed with the germline J gene. CDR1 is LGHDT and CDR2 is YNNKEL in the germline V gene (reference sequence). The CDR3 runs to 16 residues. The V and J ends lost 1 base and 4 bases respectively, with 16 bases between them.

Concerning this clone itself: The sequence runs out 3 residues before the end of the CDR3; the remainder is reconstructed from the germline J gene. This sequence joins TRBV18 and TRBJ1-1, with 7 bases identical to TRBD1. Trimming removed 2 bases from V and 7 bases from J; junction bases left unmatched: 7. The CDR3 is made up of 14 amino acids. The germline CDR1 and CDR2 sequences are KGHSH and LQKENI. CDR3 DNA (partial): TGTGCCAGCTCACCAATGGGACAGTTAGTTGAA. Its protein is CASSPMGQLVE. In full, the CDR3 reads CASSPMGQLVEAFF.

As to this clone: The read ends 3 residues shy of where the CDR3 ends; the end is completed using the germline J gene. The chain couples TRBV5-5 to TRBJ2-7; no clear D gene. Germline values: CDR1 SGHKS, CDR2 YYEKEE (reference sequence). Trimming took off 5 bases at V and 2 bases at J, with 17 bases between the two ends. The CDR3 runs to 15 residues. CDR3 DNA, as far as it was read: TGTGCCAGCAGGGTGGCCCGGGTGAGCCCCTACGAG. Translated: CASRVARVSPYE. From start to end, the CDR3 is CASRVARVSPYEQYF.

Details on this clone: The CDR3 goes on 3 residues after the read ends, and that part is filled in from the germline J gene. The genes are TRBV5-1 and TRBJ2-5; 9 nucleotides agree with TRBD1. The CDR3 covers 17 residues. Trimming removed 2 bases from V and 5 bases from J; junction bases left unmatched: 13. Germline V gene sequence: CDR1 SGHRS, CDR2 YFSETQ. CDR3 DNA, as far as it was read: TGCGCCAGCAGCTTTGAACCTCCGGGACAGGGATGGGAGACC. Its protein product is CASSFEPPGQGWET. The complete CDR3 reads CASSFEPPGQGWETQYF.

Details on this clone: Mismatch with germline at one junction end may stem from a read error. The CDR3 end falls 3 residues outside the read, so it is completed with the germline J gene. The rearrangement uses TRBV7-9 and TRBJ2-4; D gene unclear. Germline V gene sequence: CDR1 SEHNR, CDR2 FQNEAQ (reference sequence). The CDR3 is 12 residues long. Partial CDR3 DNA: TGTACCAGCAGCTTTTCCGAAAACATT. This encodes CTSSFSENI. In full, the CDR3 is CTSSFSENIQYF.

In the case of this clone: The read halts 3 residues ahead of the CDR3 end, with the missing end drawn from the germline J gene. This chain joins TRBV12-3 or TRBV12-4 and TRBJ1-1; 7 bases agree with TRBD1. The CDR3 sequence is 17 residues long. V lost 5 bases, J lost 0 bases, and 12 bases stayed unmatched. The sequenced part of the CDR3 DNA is TGTGCCAGCAGTCGGGACAGCCGAAGTACCTTGAACACTGAA. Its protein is CASSRDSRSTLNTE. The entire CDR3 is CASSRDSRSTLNTEAFF.

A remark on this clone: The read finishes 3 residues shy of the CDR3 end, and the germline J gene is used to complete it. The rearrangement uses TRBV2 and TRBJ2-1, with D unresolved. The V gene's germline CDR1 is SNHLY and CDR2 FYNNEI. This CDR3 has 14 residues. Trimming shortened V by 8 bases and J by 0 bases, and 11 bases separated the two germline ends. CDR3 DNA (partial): TGTGCCAGCCCTGGGCAGAGCTCCTACAATGAG. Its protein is CASPGQSSYNE. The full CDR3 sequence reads CASPGQSSYNEQFF. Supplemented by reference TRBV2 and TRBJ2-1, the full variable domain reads EPEVTQTPSHQVTQMGQEVILRCVPISNHLYFYWYRQILGQKVEFLVSFYNNEISEKSEIFDDQFSVERPDGSNFTLKIRSTKLEDSAMYFCASPGQSSYNEQFFGPGTRLTVL.

The chain's CDR3 is CASSGDREFQETQYF. The DNA read from the CDR3 is TGTGCCAGCAGCGGGGACAGGGAATTCCAAGAGACG. This sequence joins TRBV7-2 and TRBJ2-3; 9 bases map to TRBD1. The CDR3 is cut off 3 residues early in the read; its end comes from the germline J gene. The CDR3 is 15 amino acids. The germline V gene has CDR1 SGHTA and CDR2 FQGNSA.

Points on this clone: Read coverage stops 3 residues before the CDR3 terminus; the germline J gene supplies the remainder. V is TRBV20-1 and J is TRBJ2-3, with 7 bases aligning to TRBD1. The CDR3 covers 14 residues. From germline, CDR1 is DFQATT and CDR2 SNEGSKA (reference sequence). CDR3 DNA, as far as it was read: TGCAGTGCTAGTCTGATGACAGGGTTAGAGACG. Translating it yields CSASLMTGLET. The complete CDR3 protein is CSASLMTGLETQYF.

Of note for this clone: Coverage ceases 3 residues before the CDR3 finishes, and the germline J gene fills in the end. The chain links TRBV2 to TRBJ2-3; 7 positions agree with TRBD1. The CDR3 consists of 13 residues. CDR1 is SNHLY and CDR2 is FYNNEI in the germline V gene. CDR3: CASTQGQYWTQYF. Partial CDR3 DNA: TGTGCCAGCACACAGGGACAGTATTGGACG.

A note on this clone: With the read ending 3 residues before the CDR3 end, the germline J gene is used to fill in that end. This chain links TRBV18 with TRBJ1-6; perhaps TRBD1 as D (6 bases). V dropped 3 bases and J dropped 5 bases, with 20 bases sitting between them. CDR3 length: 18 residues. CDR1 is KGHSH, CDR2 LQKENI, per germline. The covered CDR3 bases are TGTGCCAGCTCACCCCTGGGGAGGACAGCGAGGAATAATTCACCC. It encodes CASSPLGRTARNNSP. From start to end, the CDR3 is CASSPLGRTARNNSPLHF.

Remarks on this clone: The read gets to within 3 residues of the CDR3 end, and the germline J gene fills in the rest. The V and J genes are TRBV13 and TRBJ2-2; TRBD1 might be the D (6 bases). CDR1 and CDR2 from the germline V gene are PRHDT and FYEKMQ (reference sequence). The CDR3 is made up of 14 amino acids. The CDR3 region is CASSLDSPGNPLFF. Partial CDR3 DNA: TGTGCCAGCAGCTTGGACAGCCCGGGAAATCCG.

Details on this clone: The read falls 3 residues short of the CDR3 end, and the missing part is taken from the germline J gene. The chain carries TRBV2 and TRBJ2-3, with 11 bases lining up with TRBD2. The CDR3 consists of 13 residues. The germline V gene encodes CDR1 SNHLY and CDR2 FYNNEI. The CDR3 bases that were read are TGTGCCAGCACTAGCGGGAGGCAAGAGACG. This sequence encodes CASTSGRQET. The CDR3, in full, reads CASTSGRQETQYF.

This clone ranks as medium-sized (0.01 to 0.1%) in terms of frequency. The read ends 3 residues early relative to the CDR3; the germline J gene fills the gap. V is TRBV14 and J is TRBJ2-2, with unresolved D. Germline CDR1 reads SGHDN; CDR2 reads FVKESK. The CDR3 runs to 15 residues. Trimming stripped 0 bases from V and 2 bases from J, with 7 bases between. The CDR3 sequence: CASSQDYYNTGELFF. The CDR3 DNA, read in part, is TGTGCCAGCAGCCAAGATTACTATAACACCGGGGAG.

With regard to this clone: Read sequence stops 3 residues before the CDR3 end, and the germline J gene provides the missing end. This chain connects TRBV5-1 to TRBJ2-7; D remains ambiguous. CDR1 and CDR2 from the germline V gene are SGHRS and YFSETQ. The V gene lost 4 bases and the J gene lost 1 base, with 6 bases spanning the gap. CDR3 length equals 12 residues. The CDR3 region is CASSPGSYEQYF. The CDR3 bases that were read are TGCGCCAGCAGCCCGGGTTCCTACGAG.

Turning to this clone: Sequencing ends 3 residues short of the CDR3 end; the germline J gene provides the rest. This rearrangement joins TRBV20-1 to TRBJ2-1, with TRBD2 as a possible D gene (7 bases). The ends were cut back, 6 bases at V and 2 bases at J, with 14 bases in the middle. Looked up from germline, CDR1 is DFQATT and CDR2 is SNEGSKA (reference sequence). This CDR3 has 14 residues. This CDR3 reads CSAGGATTYNEQFF. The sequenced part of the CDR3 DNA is TGCAGTGCGGGGGGGGCTACGACCTACAATGAG.

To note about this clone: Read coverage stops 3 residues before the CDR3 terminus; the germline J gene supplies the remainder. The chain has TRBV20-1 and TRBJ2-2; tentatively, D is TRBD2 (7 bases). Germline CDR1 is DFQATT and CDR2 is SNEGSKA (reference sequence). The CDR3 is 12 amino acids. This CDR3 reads CSAREGGQLLFF. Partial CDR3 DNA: TGCAGTGCTAGAGAGGGGGGGCAGCTG.

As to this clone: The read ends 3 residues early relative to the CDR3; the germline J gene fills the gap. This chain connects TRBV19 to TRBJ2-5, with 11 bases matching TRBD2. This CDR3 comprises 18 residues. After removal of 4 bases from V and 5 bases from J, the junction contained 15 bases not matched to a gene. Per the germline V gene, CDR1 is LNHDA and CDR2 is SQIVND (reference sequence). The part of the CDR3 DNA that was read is TGTGCCAGTAGTAGCCCTAGCGGGAGGACCCGGTCTGGGGAGACC. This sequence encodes CASSSPSGRTRSGET. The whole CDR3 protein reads CASSSPSGRTRSGETQYF.